What follows are 23 T cell receptor beta chains derived from one specimen sequenced in a study of identical twins. TCRdb reprocessed the 5' RACE reads via MiXCR and lists one record per CDR3 protein. This repertoire shows a few hundred thousand distinct CDR3 sequences, more than 9% found once; its top ten account for more than 2.5%. These same data were also listed under a study on yellow fever vaccine responses in identical twins.

Material for sequencing was PBMCs. The receptors here all came from a woman aged 18-29 years in good health.

This clonotype was seen at least ten times. The rearrangement uses TRBV5-6 and TRBJ1-2, with 8 bases lining up with TRBD1. The CDR3 runs 13 residues. With V trimmed by 10 bases and J by 6 bases, 11 bases remained unmatched. CDR1 is SGHDT and CDR2 is YYEEEE in the germline V gene. The CDR3 region is CAGGQGSEDGYTF. In DNA, the CDR3 is TGTGCCGGAGGACAGGGAAGTGAGGATGGCTACACCTTC.

This clonotype was seen ten or more times. The chain recombines TRBV20-1 with TRBJ2-5; the match to TRBD2 covers 10 bases. Germline V gives CDR1 DFQATT, CDR2 SNEGSKA (reference sequence). CDR3 length equals 15 residues. Losses at the gene ends were 0 bases for V and 1 base for J; bases not matched to a gene: 2. For the CDR3, the DNA is TGCAGTGCTAGAGATTGGACTAGCGGCCAAGAGACCCAGTACTTC. This gives the protein CSARDWTSGQETQYF.

This clonotype showed up many times. The V gene is TRBV19, the J gene TRBJ2-2; TRBD1 agrees at 10 bases. V shed 5 bases, J shed 6 bases, and the junction held 12 bases outside the gene matches. The germline V gene has CDR1 LNHDA and CDR2 SQIVND (reference sequence). The CDR3 loop spans 17 amino acids. The CDR3 protein is CASSALRDRGGPGELFF. CDR3 nucleotide sequence: TGTGCCAGTAGTGCTCTCCGGGACAGGGGAGGTCCCGGGGAGCTGTTTTTT.

The V and J genes are TRBV5-1 and TRBJ2-2; 8 bases line up with TRBD1. Germline loops: CDR1 SGHRS, CDR2 YFSETQ. V was pared by 3 bases and J by 6 bases, with 1 base of the junction left unmatched. This CDR3 contains 13 residues. The CDR3 loop is CASSWTGSGELFF. DNA of the CDR3: TGCGCCAGCAGCTGGACAGGGTCCGGGGAGCTGTTTTTT.

This clonotype was recorded many times. The chain has TRBV20-1 and TRBJ2-5, with TRBD1 matching over 11 bases. Germline V CDR1 and CDR2: DFQATT, SNEGSKA (reference sequence). Unmatched junction bases numbered 10, after V lost 8 bases and J lost 5 bases. The CDR3 runs to 14 residues. The CDR3 DNA follows: TGCAGTATCCGGGACAGGGGGTACCGGGAGACCCAGTACTTC. Translation gives CSIRDRGYRETQYF.

The chain is built from TRBV12-3 or TRBV12-4 and TRBJ2-7; 8 bases align to TRBD1. This CDR3 has 15 residues. The V and J ends lost 5 bases and 6 bases, in that order; junction bases with no gene match: 12. DNA of the CDR3: TGTGCCAGCAGTCCCAGGGGGACAGGAGGGCTCGAGCAGTACTTC. As protein: CASSPRGTGGLEQYF.

This clonotype was counted only a few times. CDR3 coding DNA: TGTGCCAGCAGCTTAAAGACATGGATCGAGCAGTACTTC. Residues: CASSLKTWIEQYF. The chain carries TRBV7-2 and TRBJ2-7; no clear D gene. Germline V gene lookup returns CDR1 SGHTA and CDR2 FQGNSA. Trimming left V 2 bases short and J 6 bases short, with 11 bases between. CDR3 size: 13 residues.

This clonotype appeared many times. The chain carries TRBV6-5 and TRBJ2-2; D tentatively reads TRBD1 or TRBD2 (5 bases each). The CDR3 totals 14 residues. V was pared by 4 bases and J by 5 bases, with 11 bases between. Germline V gives CDR1 MNHEY, CDR2 SVGAGI. The CDR3 spells CASSSNGGTGELFF. The CDR3 DNA is TGTGCCAGCAGTTCCAATGGGGGTACCGGGGAGCTGTTTTTT.

This clonotype showed up many times. The genes are TRBV20-1 and TRBJ2-1, with TRBD1 as a possible D gene (5 bases). There are 15 residues in the CDR3. CDR1 is DFQATT, CDR2 SNEGSKA, per germline (reference sequence). Trimming shortened V by 6 bases and J by 4 bases, and 19 bases separated the two germline ends. For the CDR3, the DNA is TGCAGTGCCACAGGAAATAGTTGGGTTTACAATGAGCAGTTCTTC. Its protein product is CSATGNSWVYNEQFF.

Concerning this clonotype itself: A read error is possible here, since a much larger clone lies one base away. The rearrangement joins TRBV7-2 to TRBJ2-3, with D possibly TRBD1 on 6 matching bases. In germline, CDR1 is SGHTA, CDR2 FQGNSA. This CDR3 spans 15 amino acids. This CDR3 reads CASSFLSGVTDTLYF. The DNA for the CDR3 is TGTGCCAGCAGCTTTCTCTCAGGGGTAACAGATACGCTGTATTTT. Filled out from reference TRBV7-2 and TRBJ2-3, the complete variable domain reads GAGVSQSPSNKVTEKGKDVELRCDPISGHTALYWYRQSLGQGLEFLIYFQGNSAPDKSGLPSDRFSAERTGGSVSTLTIQRTQQEDSAVYLCASSFLSGVTDTLYFGPGTRLTVL.

This clonotype was recorded many times. The chain combines TRBV12-3 or TRBV12-4 with TRBJ2-4; D uncertain. V shed 6 bases and J shed 8 bases, with 20 bases lying between them. The CDR3 runs to 15 residues. CDR3 sequence reads: CASSPLLVGVDIQYF. Written as DNA, the CDR3 is TGTGCCAGCAGCCCCCTGCTGGTTGGGGTAGACATTCAGTACTTC.

At least ten counts were recorded for this clonotype. The J gene is TRBJ2-3, the V gene TRBV27, with 8 bases lining up with TRBD2. V lost 3 bases to trimming and J lost 1 base; unmatched junction nucleotides: 3. The CDR3 has 15 residues. Germline V CDR1 and CDR2: MNHEY, SMNVEV (reference sequence). CDR3 sequence (DNA): TGTGCCAGCAGTTTGGAAGCGGGGGGCACAGATACGCAGTATTTT. Translated, it gives CASSLEAGGTDTQYF.

The chain recombines TRBV7-2 with TRBJ2-4, with a weak D call TRBD1 (6 bases). This CDR3 has 15 amino acids. V was cut by 5 bases and J by 1 base, with 12 bases left in between. Germline values: CDR1 SGHTA, CDR2 FQGNSA. The CDR3 DNA is TGTGCCAGCAGCGCTAAGGGGGTTGCCAAAAACATTCAGTACTTC. Translating gives CASSAKGVAKNIQYF.

The chain carries TRBV6-5 and TRBJ2-7; TRBD1 matches at 7 bases. The J segment lost 6 bases and the V segment lost 4 bases, leaving 9 bases of the junction unmatched. The CDR3 loop spans 14 amino acids. Germline assignment: CDR1 MNHEY and CDR2 SVGAGI. CDR3 nucleotide sequence: TGTGCCAGCAGTTTAGCCGGGACAGAGATCGAGCAGTACTTC. Translated: CASSLAGTEIEQYF.

This clonotype turned up a few times. This sequence joins TRBV5-6 and TRBJ1-2; TRBD1 might be the D (5 bases). CDR3 length: 15 residues. V was cut by 0 bases and J by 5 bases, with 14 bases left in between. CDR1 SGHDT and CDR2 YYEEEE come from the germline V gene. CDR3 sequence: CASSLEGKRWYGYTF. Here the CDR3 DNA reads TGTGCCAGCAGCTTGGAGGGGAAACGGTGGTATGGCTACACCTTC.

The chain carries TRBV6-6 and TRBJ2-5; D gene uncertain. The germline CDR1 and CDR2 sequences are MNHNY and SVGAGI (reference sequence). CDR3 length: 13 residues. Between the trimmed V and J ends, which lost 11 bases and 2 bases, there was a span of 15 bases. Written as DNA, the CDR3 is TGTGCCGGGCGACGAACCTTGCAAGAGACCCAGTACTTC. It specifies CAGRRTLQETQYF.

In this sample, this clonotype turned up a few times. This sequence joins TRBV27 and TRBJ2-7, with 8 bases identical to TRBD1. CDR3 length: 17 amino acids. J gave up 4 bases and V 6 bases, and 17 bases lay outside the gene matches. Germline V lookup: CDR1 MNHEY, CDR2 SMNVEV (reference sequence). CDR3 loop: CASSSPPFRTGKYEQYF. CDR3 DNA sequence: TGTGCCAGCAGCTCCCCCCCTTTCAGGACAGGGAAGTACGAGCAGTACTTC.

This clonotype was seen more than once but under ten times. The chain links TRBV7-6 to TRBJ2-2, with 10 nucleotides matching TRBD1. The CDR3 has 19 residues. Trimming at V came to 3 bases and at J to 0 bases, leaving 10 bases not matched to a gene. Per the germline V gene, CDR1 is SGHVS and CDR2 is FNYEAQ. CDR3 bases: TGTGCCAGCAGCTTCCCGGGACAGGGGCCCGAGTCGAACACCGGGGAGCTGTTTTTT. Protein product: CASSFPGQGPESNTGELFF.

The gene calls are TRBV11-2 and TRBJ2-7; 10 bases line up with TRBD1. Germline CDR1 is SGHAT and CDR2 is FQNNGV. Unmatched junction bases numbered 13, after V lost 5 bases and J lost 6 bases. The CDR3 contains 16 residues. The CDR3 sequence: CASSTEGDRGFPEQYF. The CDR3, as DNA: TGTGCCAGCAGCACTGAGGGGGACAGGGGTTTCCCCGAGCAGTACTTC.

The table lists this clonotype with many counts. The chain has TRBV29-1 and TRBJ1-2, with 9 bases matching TRBD1. V was clipped by 0 bases and J by 7 bases; unmatched bases: 12. Germline V gene data show CDR1 as SQVTM and CDR2 as ANQGSEA. The CDR3 contains 16 residues. The chain's CDR3 is CSVEDWETGGRGGYTF. CDR3 sequence (DNA): TGCAGCGTTGAAGATTGGGAAACAGGGGGCAGGGGTGGCTACACCTTC.

The chain links TRBV5-6 to TRBJ2-1, with D unresolved. The CDR3 spans 14 residues. The germline V gene encodes CDR1 SGHDT and CDR2 YYEEEE. The V and J ends lost 6 bases and 3 bases respectively, with 13 bases between them. CDR3 nucleotide sequence: TGTGCCAGCATCAGAAGCTACAGCTACAATGAGCAGTTCTTC. This encodes CASIRSYSYNEQFF.

The chain recombines TRBV12-3 or TRBV12-4 with TRBJ2-5, with 10 bases lining up with TRBD2. V trimming: 2 bases; J trimming: 1 base; junction bases outside the gene matches: 7. The CDR3 length is 17 residues. The chain's CDR3 is CASSLRLAGGRQETQYF. The CDR3 DNA follows: TGTGCCAGCAGTTTACGGTTAGCGGGGGGTCGCCAAGAGACCCAGTACTTC.

This clonotype was seen a handful of times. The J gene is TRBJ2-3, the V gene TRBV7-2; the match to TRBD1 covers 7 bases. The CDR3 is 15 amino acids. V dropped 5 bases and J dropped 2; count of bases not matched to a gene: 7. Germline V gene data show CDR1 as SGHTA and CDR2 as FQGNSA. The CDR3 sequence is CASSGRGFPTDTQYF. CDR3 nucleotide sequence: TGTGCCAGCAGCGGCAGGGGGTTCCCCACAGATACGCAGTATTTT. Looking up the rest from reference TRBV7-2 and TRBJ2-3 gives the full variable domain: GAGVSQSPSNKVTEKGKDVELRCDPISGHTALYWYRQSLGQGLEFLIYFQGNSAPDKSGLPSDRFSAERTGGSVSTLTIQRTQQEDSAVYLCASSGRGFPTDTQYFGPGTRLTVL.